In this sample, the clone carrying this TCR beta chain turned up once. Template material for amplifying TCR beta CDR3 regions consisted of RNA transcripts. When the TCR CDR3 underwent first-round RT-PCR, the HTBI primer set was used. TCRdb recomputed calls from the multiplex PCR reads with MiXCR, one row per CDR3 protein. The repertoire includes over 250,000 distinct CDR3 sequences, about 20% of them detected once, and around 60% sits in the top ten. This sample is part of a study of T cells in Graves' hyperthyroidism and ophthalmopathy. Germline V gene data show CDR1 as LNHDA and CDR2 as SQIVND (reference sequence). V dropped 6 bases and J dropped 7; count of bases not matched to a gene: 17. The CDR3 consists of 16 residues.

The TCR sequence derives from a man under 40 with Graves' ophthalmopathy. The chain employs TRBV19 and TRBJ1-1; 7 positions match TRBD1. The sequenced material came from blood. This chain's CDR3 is CASRETGHQIRGEAFF. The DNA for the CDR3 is TGTGCCAGTAGAGAGACAGGGCACCAAATAAGAGGTGAAGCTTTCTTT.